The subject of this entry is one T cell receptor (beta chain). Its antigen has not been determined. The sample holds no much larger clone one base away, and base qualities are not on file. Each collaborating institution followed its own protocols to collect whole blood in K2EDTA tubes. For TCRbeta analysis, collaborators shipped samples as frozen whole blood, isolated PBMCs, or DNA extracted from either of those sample types. The data derive from a study of blood T cell repertoires in COVID-19 (dated by TCRdb to the early 2020s). General notes on the study: Collaborator samples came from the United States, Italy and Spain and covered acute and convalescent phases of COVID-19. The material from the prospective study consisted of cDNA or gDNA derived from T cells, B-cell-depleted T cells, or PBMCs. The dataset comprised deeply sampled blood TCRbeta repertoires from subjects exposed to, actively infected with, or recovered from COVID-19. The repertoires were released in a freely available public database intended as a resource for research on the immune response to SARS-CoV-2. Samples came from the ongoing ImmuneRACE study (first 160 participants) plus 1,254 subjects from 6 global collaborators. Sample metadata almost always included a de-identified subject ID, COVID-19 status, age in years and sex. Where HLA class I and class II types were available, the types were taken from metadata supplied by the sample provider, not from assay-based typing.

Overall study results and their limits: The amount of clinical and demographic metadata varied by source and participant and was provided uncurated.

The immunoSEQ Assay, a bias-controlled multiplex PCR, was used to amplify TCRbeta CDR3 regions from genomic DNA. Regarding the original processing steps: Within the assay, amplification of reference gene primers was used to estimate how many nucleated cells each sample contained. To quantify the absolute abundance of each unique TCRbeta CDR3 rearrangement, sequence reads were collapsed and filtered. For each sample, productive Simpson clonality was calculated as the square root of Simpson's diversity index over productive rearrangements. In its TCRdb copy, this immuneACCESS table keeps in-frame sequences only and misses some clones. Where compared with another copy, unresolved V genes explain less than half of these, and the others have no known cause. The V and J calls and clone size come from that table; D and trimming were worked out from the DNA. Present in this sample are 35,000 to 55,000 clones, around 89% of which were seen just once. Roughly 15% of the sample lies in the top ten.

From the germline V gene, CDR1 is LGHNA and CDR2 is YSLEER. V loses 0 bases, J loses 2 bases, and the germline ends lie 11 bases apart. Including the terminal cysteine and phenylalanine, the CDR3 comprises 15 residues. CDR3 DNA only is kept here, 45 bases in frame from base 1. Recombination connected TRBV4-3 to TRBJ2-7, and TRBD1 may be the D gene, going by 6 matching bases. This TCR was sampled from a man in his 70s with active COVID-19. The sample comprised peripheral blood. In nucleotide form, the sequence is TGCGCCAGCAGCCAAGATCGGGCAGGGGCCTACGAGCAGTACTTC. Its translation is CASSQDRAGAYEQYF.